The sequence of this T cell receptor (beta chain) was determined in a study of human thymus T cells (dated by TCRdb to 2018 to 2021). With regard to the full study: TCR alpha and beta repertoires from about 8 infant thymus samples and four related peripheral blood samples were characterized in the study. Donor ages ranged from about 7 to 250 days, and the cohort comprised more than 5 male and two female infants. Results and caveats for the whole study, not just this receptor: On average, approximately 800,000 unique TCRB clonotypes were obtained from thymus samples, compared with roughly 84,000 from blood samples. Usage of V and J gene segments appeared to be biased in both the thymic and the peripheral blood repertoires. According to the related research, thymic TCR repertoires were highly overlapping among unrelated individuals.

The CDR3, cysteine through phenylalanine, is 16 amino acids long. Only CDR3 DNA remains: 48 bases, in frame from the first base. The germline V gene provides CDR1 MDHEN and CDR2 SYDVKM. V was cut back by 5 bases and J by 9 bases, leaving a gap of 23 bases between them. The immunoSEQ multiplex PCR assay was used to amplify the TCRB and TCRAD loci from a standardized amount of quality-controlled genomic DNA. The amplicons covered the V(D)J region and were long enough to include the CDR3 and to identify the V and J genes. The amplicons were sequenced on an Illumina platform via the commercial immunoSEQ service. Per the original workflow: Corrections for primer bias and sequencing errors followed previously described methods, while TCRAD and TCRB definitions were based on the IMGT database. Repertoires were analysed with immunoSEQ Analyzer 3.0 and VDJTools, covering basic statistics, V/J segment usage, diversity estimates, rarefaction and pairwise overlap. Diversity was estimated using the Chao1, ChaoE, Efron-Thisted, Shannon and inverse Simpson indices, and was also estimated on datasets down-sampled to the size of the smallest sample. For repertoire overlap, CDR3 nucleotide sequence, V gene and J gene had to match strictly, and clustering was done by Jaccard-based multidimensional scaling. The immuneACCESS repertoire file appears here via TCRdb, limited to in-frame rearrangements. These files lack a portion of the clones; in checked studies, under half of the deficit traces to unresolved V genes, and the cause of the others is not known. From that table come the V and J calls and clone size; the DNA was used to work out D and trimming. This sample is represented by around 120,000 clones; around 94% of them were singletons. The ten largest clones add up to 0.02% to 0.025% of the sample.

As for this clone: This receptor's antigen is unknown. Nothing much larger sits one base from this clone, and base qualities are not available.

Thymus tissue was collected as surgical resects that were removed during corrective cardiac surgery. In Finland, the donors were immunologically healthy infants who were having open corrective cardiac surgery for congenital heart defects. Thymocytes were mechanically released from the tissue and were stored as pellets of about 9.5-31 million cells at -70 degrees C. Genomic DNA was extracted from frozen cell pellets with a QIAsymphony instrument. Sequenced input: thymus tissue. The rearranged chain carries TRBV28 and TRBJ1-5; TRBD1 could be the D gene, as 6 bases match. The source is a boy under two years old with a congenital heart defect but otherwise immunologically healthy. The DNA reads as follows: TGTGCCAGCAGTCCCCCACAGGGCAGAAAGCCCTGGCCCCAGCATTTT. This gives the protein CASSPPQGRKPWPQHF.